This entry lists 23 T cell receptor beta chains sequenced from one sample in a study of PD-L1 blockade in urothelial cancer. Assay: immunoSEQ multiplex PCR; the TCRdb copy retains only in-frame clones and omits some. Found here are tens of thousands of clones, roughly 81% of them singletons; the top ten hold roughly 5%. The time point here: pretreatment peripheral blood. The sequenced sample was PBMCs, obtained around atezolizumab (anti-PD-L1) treatment. The receptors shown here come from a man between 65 and 85 years old with urothelial cancer.

The J gene is TRBJ2-7, the V gene TRBV5-6; 8 nucleotides line up with TRBD1. Per germline, CDR1 SGHDT and CDR2 YYEEEE. The V and J ends lost 1 base and 7 bases, in that order; junction bases with no gene match: 7. This CDR3 is 14 amino acids long. The CDR3 reads CASSLPDRVWEQYF. In DNA form, the CDR3 reads TGTGCCAGCAGCTTGCCGGACAGGGTGTGGGAGCAGTACTTC. Full variable domain (rest looked up from reference TRBV5-6 and TRBJ2-7): DAGVTQSPTHLIKTRGQQVTLRCSPKSGHDTVSWYQQALGQGPQFIFQYYEEEERQRGNFPDRFSGHQFPNYSSELNVNALLLGDSALYLCASSLPDRVWEQYFGPGTRLTVT.

Only one count was recorded for this clone. The gene calls are TRBV9 and TRBJ2-1; TRBD2 aligns across 9 bases. V was pared by 0 bases and J by 9 bases, with 10 bases of the junction left unmatched. Per the germline V gene, CDR1 is SGDLS and CDR2 is YYNGEE. CDR3 length: 16 amino acids. The CDR3 nucleotides read TGTGCCAGCAGCGTAGTAGGGGGTGCGGGAGGGGGTGAGCAGTTCTTC. It codes for CASSVVGGAGGGEQFF.

The chain recombines TRBV5-4 with TRBJ2-3; TRBD2 matches 8 bases. Germline values: CDR1 SGHNT, CDR2 YYREEE (reference sequence). This CDR3 comprises 14 residues. J gave up 9 bases and V 0 bases, and 6 bases lay outside the gene matches. In DNA form, the CDR3 reads TGTGCCAGCAGCTTGGGCCCGGGAGGGGAGACGCAGTATTTT. Amino acid sequence: CASSLGPGGETQYF.

This clone was seen just once. The rearrangement uses TRBV7-7 and TRBJ2-2; TRBD1 agrees at 8 bases. The V gene's germline CDR1 is SSHAT and CDR2 FNYEAQ (reference sequence). After removal of 1 base from V and 1 base from J, the junction contained 2 bases not matched to a gene. This CDR3 comprises 16 residues. Here the CDR3 reads CASSLDGQGNTGELFF. For the CDR3, the DNA is TGTGCCAGCAGCTTAGATGGACAGGGGAACACCGGGGAGCTGTTTTTT.

CDR3 DNA: TGTGCCAGCAGCTTAGAACGGAGCTCCTACAATGAGCAGTTCTTC. Translation gives CASSLERSSYNEQFF. The chain has TRBV7-2 and TRBJ2-1; D unresolved. The CDR3 sequence is 15 residues long. Germline lookup yields CDR1 SGHTA and CDR2 FQGNSA. Trimming removed 1 base at V and 0 bases at J, with 7 bases between.

The V gene is TRBV5-1, the J gene TRBJ2-1; 7 nucleotides match TRBD2. Germline V gene sequence: CDR1 SGHRS, CDR2 YFSETQ. After removal of 4 bases from V and 4 bases from J, the junction contained 8 bases not matched to a gene. The CDR3 sequence is 15 residues long. Written as DNA, the CDR3 is TGCGCCAGCAGCAAGGTCCCAGCGGGGTACAATGAGCAGTTCTTC. This sequence encodes CASSKVPAGYNEQFF.

This clone showed up many times. The chain carries TRBV7-2 and TRBJ2-7; D remains unclear. Germline V gene lookup returns CDR1 SGHTA and CDR2 FQGNSA. This CDR3 contains 13 residues. Trimming took 3 bases from V and 6 from J, leaving 12 bases between them. This CDR3 reads CASSFTSVGEQYF. In DNA form, the CDR3 reads TGTGCCAGCAGCTTCACCAGCGTAGGCGAGCAGTACTTC.

V is TRBV6-6 and J is TRBJ1-2; 7 nucleotides agree with TRBD1. The junction had 4 bases not matched to a gene; V was cut back by 4 bases and J by 2 bases. CDR3 length: 14 residues. Germline V CDR1 and CDR2: MNHNY, SVGAGI (reference sequence). The CDR3 loop is CASSSPGGNYGYTF. DNA for the CDR3: TGTGCCAGCAGTTCGCCAGGGGGAAACTATGGCTACACCTTC.

This clone was seen once. This chain uses TRBV5-1 with TRBJ2-7, with 7 positions matching TRBD2. Germline values: CDR1 SGHRS, CDR2 YFSETQ. Unmatched junction bases numbered 9, after V lost 0 bases and J lost 6 bases. This CDR3 has 15 residues. CDR3 DNA: TGCGCCAGCAGCTTGGGGACTAGTACGGGGTCCGAGCAGTACTTC. This codes for CASSLGTSTGSEQYF.

This clone was detected a few times. V usage is TRBV19 and J usage is TRBJ2-2, with D maybe TRBD1 (6 bases). The V end lost 6 bases, the J end lost 0 bases, and 8 bases lay between the germline ends. Germline V lookup: CDR1 LNHDA, CDR2 SQIVND (reference sequence). CDR3 length: 14 residues. CDR3 coding DNA: TGTGCCAGTAGGGGGACAACGAACACCGGGGAGCTGTTTTTT. This encodes CASRGTTNTGELFF. The full variable domain, with the rest looked up from reference TRBV19 and TRBJ2-2, is DGGITQSPKYLFRKEGQNVTLSCEQNLNHDAMYWYRQDPGQGLRLIYYSQIVNDFQKGDIAEGYSVSREKKESFPLTVTSAQKNPTAFYLCASRGTTNTGELFFGEGSRLTVL.

This clone was detected only once. The J gene is TRBJ1-1, the V gene TRBV5-1; D call uncertain. With 4 bases removed from V and 0 bases from J, the gap between germline ends came to 7 bases. The CDR3 contains 13 residues. From germline, CDR1 is SGHRS and CDR2 YFSETQ. As DNA, the CDR3 is TGCGCCAGCAGCCCACAAATGAACACTGAAGCTTTCTTT. It encodes CASSPQMNTEAFF.

The chain employs TRBV5-6 and TRBJ2-5; the D gene is possibly TRBD2 (5 bases). V dropped 4 bases and J dropped 5 bases, with 18 bases sitting between them. Germline V gene sequence: CDR1 SGHDT, CDR2 YYEEEE. The CDR3 is 15 residues long. As DNA, the CDR3 is TGTGCCAGCAGCCTAGGACTGTCGTACCGGGAGACCCAGTACTTC. Translated: CASSLGLSYRETQYF.

The genes are TRBV5-1 and TRBJ2-7, with TRBD1 identical over 10 bases. Germline V gene lookup returns CDR1 SGHRS and CDR2 YFSETQ. The CDR3 sequence is 21 residues long. After removal of 3 bases from V and 4 bases from J, the junction contained 25 bases not matched to a gene. For the CDR3, the DNA is TGCGCCAGCAGCTCGTGGTTTAGTCCGACCCAAGGGACAGGGGCTTCGTACGAGCAGTACTTC. Protein: CASSSWFSPTQGTGASYEQYF.

V gene TRBV5-1 combines with J gene TRBJ2-7; D may be TRBD1 (6 bases). The CDR3 length is 13 residues. The germline CDR1 and CDR2 sequences are SGHRS and YFSETQ. The ends were cut back, 4 bases at V and 2 bases at J, with 10 bases in the middle. Here the CDR3 DNA reads TGCGCCAGCAGCGCGACAGGTACCTACGAGCAGTACTTC. This codes for CASSATGTYEQYF.

This clone was recorded only once. The J gene is TRBJ2-5, the V gene TRBV5-4; possible D gene TRBD2, 5 bases. The CDR3 is 13 residues long. V gave up 1 base and J gave up 5 bases, with 9 bases separating them. Per germline, CDR1 SGHNT and CDR2 YYREEE (reference sequence). CDR3 nucleotide sequence: TGTGCCAGCAGCTTGACTAGTTGGGAGACCCAGTACTTC. Protein sequence: CASSLTSWETQYF.

This clone occurred once. The chain uses TRBV7-2 and TRBJ1-5; D unresolved. The CDR3 is 13 amino acids. Germline CDR1 SGHTA, CDR2 FQGNSA. Deletions cut 3 bases from V and 0 bases from J, with 3 bases between. CDR3 sequence reads: CASSFGSNQPQHF. The CDR3 coding sequence is TGTGCCAGCAGCTTCGGTAGCAATCAGCCCCAGCATTTT.

This chain uses TRBV9 with TRBJ1-5, with a possible D match to TRBD1 (6 bases). Germline V gene sequence: CDR1 SGDLS, CDR2 YYNGEE. The CDR3 spans 15 residues. Trimming took off 3 bases at V and 3 bases at J, with 13 bases between the two ends. CDR3 nucleotide sequence: TGTGCCAGCAGCGCCGGGGGGCCCCCCAATCAGCCCCAGCATTTT. Residues: CASSAGGPPNQPQHF.

This clone has a single count. The V and J genes are TRBV27 and TRBJ2-4; 9 nucleotides line up with TRBD1. Per the germline V gene, CDR1 is MNHEY and CDR2 is SMNVEV (reference sequence). The CDR3 length is 13 residues. The J segment lost 4 bases and the V segment lost 7 bases, leaving 2 bases of the junction unmatched. The CDR3 reads CASTTGGKNIQYF. CDR3 nucleotides: TGTGCCAGCACGACAGGGGGTAAAAACATTCAGTACTTC.

The chain recombines TRBV5-1 with TRBJ2-5; 7 bases fit TRBD2. This CDR3 is built from 14 residues. Per the germline V gene, CDR1 is SGHRS and CDR2 is YFSETQ. Losses at the gene ends were 4 bases for V and 5 bases for J; bases not matched to a gene: 8. The CDR3 reads CASSPGRGGETQYF. CDR3 DNA: TGCGCCAGCAGCCCGGGGAGGGGAGGGGAGACCCAGTACTTC.

In its sample, this clone was seen once. V gene TRBV4-2 combines with J gene TRBJ2-3, with TRBD2 matching 9 bases. Unmatched junction bases numbered 5, after V lost 1 base and J lost 0 bases. The CDR3 contains 17 residues. CDR1 and CDR2 from the germline V gene are LGHNA and YNFKEQ. The CDR3 DNA follows: TGTGCCAGCAGCCAAGCCCAAGCGGGGGGCAGCACAGATACGCAGTATTTT. It specifies CASSQAQAGGSTDTQYF.

The chain is built from TRBV6-6 and TRBJ2-7; 8 nucleotides line up with TRBD1. CDR1 and CDR2 (germline): MNHNY, SVGAGI (reference sequence). The CDR3 is 12 residues long. Trimming at V came to 5 bases and at J to 5 bases, leaving 2 bases not matched to a gene. The CDR3 DNA follows: TGTGCCAGCAGTCAGGGGGCGGACGAGCAGTACTTC. Its translation: CASSQGADEQYF.

This chain links TRBV19 with TRBJ2-3, with TRBD1 identical over 11 bases. The CDR3 spans 14 residues. V lost 8 bases and J lost 5; bases outside the gene matches: 6. Germline V CDR1 and CDR2: LNHDA, SQIVND (reference sequence). The CDR3 nucleotides read TGTGCCAGTGCCGGGACAGGGGGTTTAGATACGCAGTATTTT. Translation gives CASAGTGGLDTQYF.

The chain combines TRBV5-1 with TRBJ2-5; maybe TRBD2 (5 bases). V lost 6 bases to trimming and J lost 2 bases, with 11 bases between them. The CDR3 length is 13 residues. The V gene's germline CDR1 is SGHRS and CDR2 YFSETQ. The CDR3: CASTRESQETQYF. For the CDR3, the DNA is TGCGCCAGCACAAGGGAGTCTCAAGAGACCCAGTACTTC.